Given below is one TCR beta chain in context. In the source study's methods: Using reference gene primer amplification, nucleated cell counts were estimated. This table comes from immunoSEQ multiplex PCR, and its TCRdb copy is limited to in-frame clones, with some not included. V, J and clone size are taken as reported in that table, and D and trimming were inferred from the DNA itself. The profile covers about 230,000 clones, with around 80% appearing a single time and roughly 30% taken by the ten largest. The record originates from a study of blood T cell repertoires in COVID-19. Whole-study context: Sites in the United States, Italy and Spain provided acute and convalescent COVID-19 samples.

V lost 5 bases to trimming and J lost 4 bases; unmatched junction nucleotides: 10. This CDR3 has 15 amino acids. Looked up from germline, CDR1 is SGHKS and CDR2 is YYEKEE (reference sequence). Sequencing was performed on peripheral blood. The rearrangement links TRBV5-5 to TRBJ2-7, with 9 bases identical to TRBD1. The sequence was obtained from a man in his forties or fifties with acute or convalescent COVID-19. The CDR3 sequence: CASSFGQGSAYEQYF. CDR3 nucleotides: TGTGCCAGCAGTTTCGGACAGGGGAGTGCTTACGAGCAGTACTTC.